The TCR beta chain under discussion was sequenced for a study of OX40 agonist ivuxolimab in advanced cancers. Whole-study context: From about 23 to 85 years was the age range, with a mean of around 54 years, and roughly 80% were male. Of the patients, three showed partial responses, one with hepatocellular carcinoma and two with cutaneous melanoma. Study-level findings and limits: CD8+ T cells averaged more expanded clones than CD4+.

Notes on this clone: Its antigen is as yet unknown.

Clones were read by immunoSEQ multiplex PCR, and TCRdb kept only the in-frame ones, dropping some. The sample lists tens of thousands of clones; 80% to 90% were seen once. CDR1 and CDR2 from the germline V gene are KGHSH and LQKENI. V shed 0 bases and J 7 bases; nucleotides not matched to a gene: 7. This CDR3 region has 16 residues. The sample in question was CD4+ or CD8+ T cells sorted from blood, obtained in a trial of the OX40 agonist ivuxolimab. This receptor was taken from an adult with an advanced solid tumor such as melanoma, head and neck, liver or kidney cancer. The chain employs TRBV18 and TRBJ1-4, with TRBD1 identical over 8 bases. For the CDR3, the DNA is TGTGCCAGCTCACCACCGGCCAGGGGGCGGGGTGAAAAACTGTTTTTT. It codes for CASSPPARGRGEKLFF.